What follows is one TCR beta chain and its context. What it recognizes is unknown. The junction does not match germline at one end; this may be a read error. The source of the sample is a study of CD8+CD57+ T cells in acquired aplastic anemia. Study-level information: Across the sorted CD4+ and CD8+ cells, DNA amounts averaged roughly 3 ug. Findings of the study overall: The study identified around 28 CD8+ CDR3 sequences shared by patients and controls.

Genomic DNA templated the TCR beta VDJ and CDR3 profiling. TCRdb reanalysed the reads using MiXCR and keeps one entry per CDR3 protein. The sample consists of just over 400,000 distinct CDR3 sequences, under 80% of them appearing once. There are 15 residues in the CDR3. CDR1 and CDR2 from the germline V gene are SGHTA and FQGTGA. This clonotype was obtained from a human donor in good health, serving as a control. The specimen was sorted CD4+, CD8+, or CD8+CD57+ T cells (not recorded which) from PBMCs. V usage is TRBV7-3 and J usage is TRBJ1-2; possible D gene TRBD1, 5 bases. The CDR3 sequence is CASSSPRGNDYGHTF. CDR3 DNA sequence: TGTGCCAGCAGCTCTCCGCGGGGGAACGACTATGGCCACACCTTC.